This is a list of T cell receptor beta chains from one sample in a study of technical replicates of blood from several donors. Sequencing used immunoSEQ multiplex PCR; TCRdb keeps in-frame clones, though not all of them. The sample includes about 88,000 clones, approximately 95% of them seen just once. The sample consisted of T cells isolated from PBMCs. Every receptor here comes from a human donor in good health. CDR3s include the opening cysteine and the closing phenylalanine or tryptophan. Fields, in order: clone size, J gene, D gene, V gene, CDR3 DNA, CDR3 protein. A D gene is named only where the DNA matches it firmly. Clone size is stated in some rows and not others, as once, few, many or a class when expanded.

abundance: NA; j_gene: TRBJ1-4; d_gene: NA; v_gene: TRBV14; CDR3nt: TGTGCCAGCAGCATATCAGGGGTCGGTGAAAAACTGTTTTTT; CDR3aa: CASSISGVGEKLFF
abundance: once; j_gene: TRBJ1-1; d_gene: TRBD1; v_gene: TRBV6-5; CDR3nt: TGTGCCAGCAGAAGGACAGGGTACCCTGAAGCTTTCTTT; CDR3aa: CASRRTGYPEAFF
abundance: NA; j_gene: TRBJ2-7; d_gene: TRBD2; v_gene: TRBV2; CDR3nt: TGTGCCACCATTCTAGCGGTTAGCTCCTACGAGCAGTACTTC; CDR3aa: CATILAVSSYEQYF
abundance: once; j_gene: TRBJ1-4; d_gene: NA; v_gene: TRBV5-5; CDR3nt: TGTGCCAGCAGCTTGGCCCTAATTCTAACGAATAATGAAAAACTGTTTTTT; CDR3aa: CASSLALILTNNEKLFF
abundance: NA; j_gene: TRBJ2-7; d_gene: TRBD1; v_gene: TRBV30; CDR3nt: TGTGCCTGCCAGTGGTGGGGACAGGGCTACGAGCAGTACTTC; CDR3aa: CACQWWGQGYEQYF
abundance: NA; j_gene: TRBJ2-1; d_gene: TRBD2; v_gene: TRBV27; CDR3nt: TGTGCCAGCAGTTTATTGGCGGGAGCTCCTCTGGATGAGCAGTTCTTC; CDR3aa: CASSLLAGAPLDEQFF
abundance: NA; j_gene: TRBJ2-7; d_gene: NA; v_gene: TRBV7-9; CDR3nt: TGTGCCAGCAGCTTAATCGCGGGGAGCCACGAGCAGTACTTC; CDR3aa: CASSLIAGSHEQYF
abundance: NA; j_gene: TRBJ1-1; d_gene: TRBD1; v_gene: TRBV27; CDR3nt: TGTGCCAGTGGGACAGGGAAAACTGAAGCTTTCTTT; CDR3aa: CASGTGKTEAFF
abundance: NA; j_gene: TRBJ2-7; d_gene: NA; v_gene: TRBV28; CDR3nt: TGTGCCAGCAGCCACTACGAGCAGTACTTC; CDR3aa: CASSHYEQYF
abundance: NA; j_gene: TRBJ1-5; d_gene: TRBD1; v_gene: TRBV9; CDR3nt: TGTGCCAGCAGCGTAGGGTGGGGACAGGGCCAGCCCCAGCATTTT; CDR3aa: CASSVGWGQGQPQHF
abundance: NA; j_gene: TRBJ2-7; d_gene: TRBD1; v_gene: TRBV5-4; CDR3nt: TGTGCCAGCAGCTGGGGACAGGGGGGAGACGAGCAGTACTTC; CDR3aa: CASSWGQGGDEQYF
abundance: once; j_gene: TRBJ2-5; d_gene: TRBD2; v_gene: TRBV7-9; CDR3nt: TGTGCCAGCAGCTCAGTACTAGCGGGAGCGACCCAGTACTTC; CDR3aa: CASSSVLAGATQYF
abundance: NA; j_gene: TRBJ1-1; d_gene: NA; v_gene: TRBV27; CDR3nt: TGTGCCAGCAGTTTTTCTTCGAACACTGAAGCTTTCTTT; CDR3aa: CASSFSSNTEAFF
abundance: NA; j_gene: TRBJ1-1; d_gene: NA; v_gene: TRBV9; CDR3nt: TGTGCCAGCAGCGTAGGTGGCCACACTGAAGCTTTCTTT; CDR3aa: CASSVGGHTEAFF
abundance: once; j_gene: TRBJ2-1; d_gene: TRBD2; v_gene: TRBV4-2; CDR3nt: TGTGCCAGCAGACGCGGGGGGGGCTCCTACAATGAGCAGTTCTTC; CDR3aa: CASRRGGGSYNEQFF
abundance: NA; j_gene: TRBJ1-2; d_gene: NA; v_gene: TRBV28; CDR3nt: TGTGCCAGCAGTCCACCGACAGGCGCCTATGGCTACACCTTC; CDR3aa: CASSPPTGAYGYTF
abundance: NA; j_gene: TRBJ2-2; d_gene: NA; v_gene: TRBV5-1; CDR3nt: TGCGCCAGCAGCTTGGTTGAGCCCGGGGAGCTGTTTTTT; CDR3aa: CASSLVEPGELFF
abundance: few; j_gene: TRBJ2-1; d_gene: TRBD2; v_gene: TRBV9; CDR3nt: TGTGCCAGCAGCATCTCTAGCGGCGCCTACAATGAGCAGTTCTTC; CDR3aa: CASSISSGAYNEQFF
abundance: once; j_gene: TRBJ2-1; d_gene: TRBD2; v_gene: TRBV4-2; CDR3nt: TGTGCCAGCAGCCAAGATAACCGGGACTACCTATACAATGAGCAGTTCTTC; CDR3aa: CASSQDNRDYLYNEQFF
abundance: once; j_gene: TRBJ1-1; d_gene: NA; v_gene: TRBV28; CDR3nt: TGTGCCAGCAGTCCCTTGAACACTGAAGCTTTCTTT; CDR3aa: CASSPLNTEAFF
abundance: NA; j_gene: TRBJ1-1; d_gene: NA; v_gene: TRBV6-1; CDR3nt: TGTGCCAGCAGTGAATGGGCAGGGAATACTGAAGCTTTCTTT; CDR3aa: CASSEWAGNTEAFF
abundance: NA; j_gene: TRBJ1-2; d_gene: NA; v_gene: TRBV20-1; CDR3nt: TGCAGTGCCCCCTCCCAGGGCTACACCTTC; CDR3aa: CSAPSQGYTF
abundance: NA; j_gene: TRBJ2-5; d_gene: NA; v_gene: TRBV19; CDR3nt: TGTGCCAGTAGTATAAGACAGACCCAAGAGACCCAGTACTTC; CDR3aa: CASSIRQTQETQYF